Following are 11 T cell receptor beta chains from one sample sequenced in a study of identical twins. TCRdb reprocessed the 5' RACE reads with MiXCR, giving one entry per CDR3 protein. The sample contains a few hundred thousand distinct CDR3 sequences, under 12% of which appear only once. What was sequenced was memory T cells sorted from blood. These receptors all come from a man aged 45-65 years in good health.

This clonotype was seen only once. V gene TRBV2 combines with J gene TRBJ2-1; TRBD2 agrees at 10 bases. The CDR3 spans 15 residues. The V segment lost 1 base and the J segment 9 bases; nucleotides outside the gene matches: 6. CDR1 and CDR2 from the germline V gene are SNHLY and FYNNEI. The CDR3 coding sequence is TGTGCCAGCAGTGAAGATCTTCTAGCGGGGGTTGAGCAGTTCTTC. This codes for CASSEDLLAGVEQFF.

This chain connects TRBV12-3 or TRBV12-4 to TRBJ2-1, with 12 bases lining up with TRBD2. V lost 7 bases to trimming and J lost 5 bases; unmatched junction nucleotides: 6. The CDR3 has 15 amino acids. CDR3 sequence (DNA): TGTGCCAGCAAGATACTAGCGGGAGGAGACAATGAGCAGTTCTTC. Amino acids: CASKILAGGDNEQFF.

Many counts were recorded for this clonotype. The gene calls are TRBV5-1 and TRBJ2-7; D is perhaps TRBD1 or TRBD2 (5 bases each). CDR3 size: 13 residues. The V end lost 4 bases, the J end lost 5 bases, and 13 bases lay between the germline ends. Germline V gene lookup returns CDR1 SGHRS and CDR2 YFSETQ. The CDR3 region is CASSRGPLNEQYF. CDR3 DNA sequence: TGCGCCAGCAGCAGGGGACCGCTCAACGAGCAGTACTTC.

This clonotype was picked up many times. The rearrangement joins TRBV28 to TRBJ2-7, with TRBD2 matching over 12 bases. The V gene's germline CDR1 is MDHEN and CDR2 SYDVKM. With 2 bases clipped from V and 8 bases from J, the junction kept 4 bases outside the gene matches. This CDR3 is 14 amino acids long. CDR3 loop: CASSLEGLAGQQYF. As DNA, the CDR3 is TGTGCCAGCAGTTTAGAAGGACTAGCGGGACAGCAGTACTTC.

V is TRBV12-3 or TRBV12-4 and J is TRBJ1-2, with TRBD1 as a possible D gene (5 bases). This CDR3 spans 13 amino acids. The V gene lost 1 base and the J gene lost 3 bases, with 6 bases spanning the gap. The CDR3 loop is CASSLEGYYGYTF. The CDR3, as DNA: TGTGCCAGCAGTTTAGAGGGGTACTATGGCTACACCTTC.

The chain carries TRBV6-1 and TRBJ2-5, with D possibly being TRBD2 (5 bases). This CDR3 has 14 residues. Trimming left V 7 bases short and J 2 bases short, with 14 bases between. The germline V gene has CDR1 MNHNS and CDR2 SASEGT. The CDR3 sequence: CASKRSGSQETQYF. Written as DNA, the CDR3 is TGTGCCAGCAAAAGGTCGGGATCGCAAGAGACCCAGTACTTC.

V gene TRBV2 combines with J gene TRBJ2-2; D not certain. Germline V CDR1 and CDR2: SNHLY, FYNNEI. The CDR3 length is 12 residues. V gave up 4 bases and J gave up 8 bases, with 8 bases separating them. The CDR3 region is CASSGDQGELFF. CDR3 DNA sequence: TGTGCCAGCAGTGGGGATCAGGGGGAGCTGTTTTTT.

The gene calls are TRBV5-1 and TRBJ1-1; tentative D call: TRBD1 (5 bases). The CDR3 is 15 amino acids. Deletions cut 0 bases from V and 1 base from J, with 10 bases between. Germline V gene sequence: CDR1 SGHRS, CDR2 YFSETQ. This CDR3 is CASSLVRGWNTEAFF. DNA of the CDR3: TGCGCCAGCAGCTTGGTTCGGGGGTGGAACACTGAAGCTTTCTTT.

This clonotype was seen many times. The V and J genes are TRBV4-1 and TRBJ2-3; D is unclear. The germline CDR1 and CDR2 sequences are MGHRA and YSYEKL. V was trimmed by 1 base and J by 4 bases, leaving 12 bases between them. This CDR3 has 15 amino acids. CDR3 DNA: TGCGCCAGCAGCCAAGTGGCCAGTCGTTCAGATACGCAGTATTTT. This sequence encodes CASSQVASRSDTQYF.

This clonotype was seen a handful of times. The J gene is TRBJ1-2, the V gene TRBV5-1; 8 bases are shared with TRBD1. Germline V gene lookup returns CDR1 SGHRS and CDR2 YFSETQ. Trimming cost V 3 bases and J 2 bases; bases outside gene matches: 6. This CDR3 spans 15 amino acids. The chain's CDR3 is CASSSRQGRNYGYTF. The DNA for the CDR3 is TGCGCCAGCAGCTCACGACAGGGGCGAAACTATGGCTACACCTTC. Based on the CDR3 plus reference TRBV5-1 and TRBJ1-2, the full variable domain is KAGVTQTPRYLIKTRGQQVTLSCSPISGHRSVSWYQQTPGQGLQFLFEYFSETQRNKGNFPGRFSGRQFSNSRSEMNVSTLELGDSALYLCASSSRQGRNYGYTFGSGTRLTVV.

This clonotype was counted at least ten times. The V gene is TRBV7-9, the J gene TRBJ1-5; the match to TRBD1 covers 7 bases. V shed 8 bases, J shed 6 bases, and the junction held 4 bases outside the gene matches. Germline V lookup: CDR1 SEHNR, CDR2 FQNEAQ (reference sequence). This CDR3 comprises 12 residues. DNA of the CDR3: TGTGCCAGCGACAGGGAGGGTCAGCCCCAGCATTTT. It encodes CASDREGQPQHF.